The next 18 T cell receptor beta chains were all read from a single sample in a study of PD-L1 blockade in urothelial cancer. This table comes from immunoSEQ multiplex PCR, and its TCRdb copy is limited to in-frame clones, with some not included. The table includes some 30,000 clones, 85% to 90% detected once. The starting material was PBMCs, obtained around atezolizumab (anti-PD-L1) treatment. These receptors were collected from a man over 45 with urothelial cancer.

This sequence joins TRBV9 and TRBJ1-3; no reliable D call. In germline, CDR1 is SGDLS, CDR2 YYNGEE. This CDR3 region has 15 residues. The ends were cut back, 0 bases at V and 0 bases at J, with 7 bases in the middle. CDR3 in amino acids: CASSVDRVSGNTIYF. CDR3 nucleotide sequence: TGTGCCAGCAGCGTAGACCGGGTCTCTGGAAACACCATATATTTT.

J is TRBJ2-3 and V is TRBV21-1; the table's D call TRBD1 went unverified against the DNA. TRBV21-1 is deemed a pseudogene. This CDR3 spans 17 amino acids. The CDR3 DNA is TGTGCCAGCGGACAAAGTGATGCAGGCCCAAGCACAGATACGCAGTATTTT. This translates into CASGQSDAGPSTDTQYF.

This clone has more than one count but fewer than ten. This sequence joins TRBV19 and TRBJ1-1, with D possibly being TRBD1 (5 bases). V was cut by 5 bases and J by 4 bases, with 14 bases left in between. This CDR3 spans 14 amino acids. The germline V gene has CDR1 LNHDA and CDR2 SQIVND (reference sequence). As DNA, the CDR3 is TGTGCCAGTAGTGGTGGCAGGGTAAGCACTGAAGCTTTCTTT. Translation gives CASSGGRVSTEAFF.

This rearrangement joins TRBV6-1 to TRBJ1-2, with TRBD1 as a possible D gene (6 bases). In germline, CDR1 is MNHNS, CDR2 SASEGT. The CDR3 runs to 17 residues. Trimming took 3 bases from V and 4 from J, leaving 21 bases between them. The CDR3 loop is CASSEGLQGRLLYGYTF. CDR3 bases: TGTGCCAGCAGTGAGGGCCTACAGGGCCGACTTCTCTATGGCTACACCTTC.

The CDR3 protein is CASSPGLETQYF. The CDR3 DNA is TGTGCCAGCAGCCCCGGGTTGGAGACCCAGTACTTC. V is TRBV9 and J is TRBJ2-5; D is unclear. This CDR3 spans 12 amino acids. The germline V gene encodes CDR1 SGDLS and CDR2 YYNGEE. V was clipped by 4 bases and J by 5 bases, with 9 bases between them.

The chain employs TRBV2 and TRBJ2-1; 11 bases align to TRBD1. V lost 7 bases and J lost 6; bases outside the gene matches: 2. Germline V gene lookup returns CDR1 SNHLY and CDR2 FYNNEI. This CDR3 spans 13 amino acids. CDR3 nucleotides: TGTGCCAGCAAGGACAGGGGGCCCAATGAGCAGTTCTTC. Protein sequence: CASKDRGPNEQFF.

CDR3 nucleotides: TGCAGCGTTGAAGATCGAGGACAGACCTACGAGCAGTACTTC. Translation: CSVEDRGQTYEQYF. V usage is TRBV29-1 and J usage is TRBJ2-7, with D possibly matching TRBD1 (6 bases). The CDR3 length is 14 residues. The V end lost 0 bases, the J end lost 2 bases, and 11 bases lay between the germline ends. Germline V gene sequence: CDR1 SQVTM, CDR2 ANQGSEA.

This clone was counted between two and nine times. The DNA of the CDR3 is TGTGCCAGCAGCGGGGGACTAGCACGGGAGCAGTACTTC. This sequence encodes CASSGGLAREQYF. The V gene is TRBV9, the J gene TRBJ2-7; 9 bases agree with TRBD2. Germline V gene data show CDR1 as SGDLS and CDR2 as YYNGEE. V trimming: 3 bases; J trimming: 7 bases; junction bases outside the gene matches: 5. This CDR3 has 13 residues.

The rearrangement joins TRBV19 to TRBJ2-1; 7 bases are a match to TRBD2. Germline CDR1 and CDR2: LNHDA and SQIVND (reference sequence). Trimming took 10 bases from V and 1 from J; bases not matched to a gene: 7. This CDR3 is 14 amino acids long. CDR3 sequence reads: CATKAGPSYNEQFF. CDR3 nucleotide sequence: TGTGCCACCAAAGCGGGACCTTCCTACAATGAGCAGTTCTTC.

The chain is built from TRBV6-5 and TRBJ2-1; TRBD1 agrees at 7 bases. Germline loops: CDR1 MNHEY, CDR2 SVGAGI. V was clipped by 6 bases and J by 0 bases; unmatched bases: 5. This CDR3 spans 15 amino acids. In nucleotides, the CDR3 is TGTGCCAGCAGAAACGACAGGGACTCCTACAATGAGCAGTTCTTC. Translated, it gives CASRNDRDSYNEQFF.

This chain joins TRBV4-2 and TRBJ2-5, with D possibly TRBD2 on 6 matching bases. Trimming stripped 3 bases from V and 2 bases from J, with 13 bases between. CDR3 length: 15 residues. Germline V gives CDR1 LGHNA, CDR2 YNFKEQ. CDR3: CASSQAGTLQETQYF. CDR3 nucleotides: TGTGCCAGCAGCCAGGCCGGGACTCTTCAAGAGACCCAGTACTTC.

The rearrangement links TRBV6-6 to TRBJ1-2; 7 bases are shared with TRBD1. Germline V gene data show CDR1 as MNHNY and CDR2 as SVGAGI (reference sequence). CDR3 length equals 12 residues. V was pared by 5 bases and J by 8 bases, with 5 bases of the junction left unmatched. CDR3 sequence reads: CASSTDRVGYTF. CDR3 in DNA: TGTGCCAGCAGTACCGACAGGGTGGGCTACACCTTC.

This rearrangement joins TRBV5-1 to TRBJ2-3; D is unresolved. Germline V CDR1 and CDR2: SGHRS, YFSETQ. This CDR3 is built from 13 residues. The germline V and J ends were trimmed by 1 base and 2 bases, with 5 bases remaining between them. Here the CDR3 reads CASSLPHTDTQYF. The CDR3 nucleotides are TGCGCCAGCAGCTTGCCCCACACAGATACGCAGTATTTT. Combining the CDR3 with reference TRBV5-1 and TRBJ2-3 gives the whole variable domain KAGVTQTPRYLIKTRGQQVTLSCSPISGHRSVSWYQQTPGQGLQFLFEYFSETQRNKGNFPGRFSGRQFSNSRSEMNVSTLELGDSALYLCASSLPHTDTQYFGPGTRLTVL.

Regarding this clone: Germline and junction disagree at one end, which may indicate a read error. The chain uses TRBV2 and TRBJ1-6; TRBD1 might be the D (6 bases). The CDR3 sequence is 14 residues long. Germline V gene data show CDR1 as SNHLY and CDR2 as FYNNEI. CDR3 sequence: CASREQGYTSPLHF. In DNA, the CDR3 is TGTGCCAGCAGAGAACAGGGCTATACTTCACCCCTCCACTTT.

The V call is TRBV6-5, the J call TRBJ1-2; D remains unclear. This CDR3 comprises 14 residues. V lost 6 bases to trimming and J lost 7 bases, with 18 bases between them. The germline gives CDR1 MNHEY, CDR2 SVGAGI. This CDR3 reads CASRESGVTSGYTF. DNA for the CDR3: TGTGCCAGCAGGGAAAGCGGGGTTACTTCTGGCTACACCTTC.

This clone has a handful of counts. This sequence joins TRBV5-4 and TRBJ1-1; no clear D. In germline, CDR1 is SGHNT, CDR2 YYREEE (reference sequence). CDR3 length: 13 residues. V dropped 6 bases and J dropped 1 base, with 10 bases sitting between them. The CDR3 reads CASTQGRNTEAFF. Written as DNA, the CDR3 is TGTGCCAGCACCCAAGGGAGGAACACTGAAGCTTTCTTT.

Only one count was recorded for this clone. The V call is TRBV12-1, the J call TRBJ2-1; the table's D gene call, TRBD2, was not cross checked with the DNA. TRBV12-1 corresponds to a pseudogene. The CDR3 totals 12 residues. CDR3: CAVPRRWNEQFF. DNA for the CDR3: TGTGCCGTCCCCCGGCGGTGGAATGAGCAGTTCTTC.

CDR3 sequence reads: CASSPVTGVNEKLFF. The CDR3 DNA reads TGTGCCAGCAGCCCAGTGACAGGAGTTAATGAAAAACTGTTTTTT. The rearrangement uses TRBV7-8 and TRBJ1-4, with a weak D call TRBD1 (6 bases). Germline V gene sequence: CDR1 SGHVS, CDR2 FQNEAQ. Trimming took 5 bases from V and 4 from J, leaving 14 bases between them. The CDR3 runs to 15 residues.